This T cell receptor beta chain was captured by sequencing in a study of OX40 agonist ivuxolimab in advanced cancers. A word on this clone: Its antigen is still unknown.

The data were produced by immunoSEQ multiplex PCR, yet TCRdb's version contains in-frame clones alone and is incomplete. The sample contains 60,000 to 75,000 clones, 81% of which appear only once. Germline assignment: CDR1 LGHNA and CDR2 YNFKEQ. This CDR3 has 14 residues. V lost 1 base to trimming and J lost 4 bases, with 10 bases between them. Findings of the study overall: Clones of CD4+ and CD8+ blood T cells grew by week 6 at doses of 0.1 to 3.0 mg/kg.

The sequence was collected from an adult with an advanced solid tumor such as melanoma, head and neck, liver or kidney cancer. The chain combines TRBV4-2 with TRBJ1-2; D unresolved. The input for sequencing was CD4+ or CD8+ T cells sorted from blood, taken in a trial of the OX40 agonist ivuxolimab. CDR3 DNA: TGTGCCAGCAGCCAAGTAGAACGGAGCTATGGCTACACCTTC. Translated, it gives CASSQVERSYGYTF.